This T cell receptor beta chain was sequenced during a study of Graves' ophthalmopathy and Graves' hyperthyroidism. This CDR3 is 14 amino acids long. Germline loops: CDR1 SGHVS, CDR2 FQNEAQ. V lost 5 bases and J 9 bases, leaving 17 bases between the germline ends. Using RNA transcripts, the TCR beta CDR3 regions were amplified. Second-round multiplex PCR came after a first-round RT-PCR that employed HTBI primers. TCRdb reprocessed the multiplex PCR reads via MiXCR and lists one record per CDR3 protein. Of roughly 420,000 distinct CDR3 sequences detected, about 21% appear once; the ten largest clones hold 2.5% to 3.5%. This clonotype was seen at least ten times.

The receptor was isolated from a woman between 18 and 29 years old with stable Graves' hyperthyroidism. Specimen: peripheral blood. The gene calls are TRBV7-8 and TRBJ2-4; perhaps D is TRBD1 or TRBD2 (5 bases each). CDR3 sequence reads: CASSLYRDVGIQYF. The CDR3 DNA sequence: TGTGCCAGCAGCCTCTACCGGGACGTTGGCATTCAGTACTTC.